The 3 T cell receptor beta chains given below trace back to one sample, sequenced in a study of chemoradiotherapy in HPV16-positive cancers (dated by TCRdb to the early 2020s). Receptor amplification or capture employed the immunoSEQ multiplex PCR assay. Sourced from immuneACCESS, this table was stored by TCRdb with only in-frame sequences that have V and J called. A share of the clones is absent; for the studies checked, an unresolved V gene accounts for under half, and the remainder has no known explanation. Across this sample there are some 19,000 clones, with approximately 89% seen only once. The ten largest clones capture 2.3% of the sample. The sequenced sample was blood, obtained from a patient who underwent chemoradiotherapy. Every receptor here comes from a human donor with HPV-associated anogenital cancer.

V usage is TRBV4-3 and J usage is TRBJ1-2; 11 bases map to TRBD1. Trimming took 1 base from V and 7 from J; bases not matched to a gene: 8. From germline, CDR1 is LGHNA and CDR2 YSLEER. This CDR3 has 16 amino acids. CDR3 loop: CASSQVGQGAFGGYTF. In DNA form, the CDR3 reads TGCGCCAGCAGCCAAGTCGGACAGGGGGCTTTCGGTGGCTACACCTTC.

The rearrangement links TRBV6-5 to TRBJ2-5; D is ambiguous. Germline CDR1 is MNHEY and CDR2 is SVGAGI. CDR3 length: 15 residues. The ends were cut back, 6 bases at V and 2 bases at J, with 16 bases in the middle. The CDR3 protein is CASSSWQATQETQYF. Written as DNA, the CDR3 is TGTGCCAGCAGCTCGTGGCAGGCCACGCAAGAGACCCAGTACTTC.

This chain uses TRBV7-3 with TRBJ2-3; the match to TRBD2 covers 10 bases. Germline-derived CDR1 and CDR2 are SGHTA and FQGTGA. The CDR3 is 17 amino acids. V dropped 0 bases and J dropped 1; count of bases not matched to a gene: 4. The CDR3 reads CASSLTGLARGTDTQYF. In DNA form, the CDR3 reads TGTGCCAGCAGCTTAACGGGACTAGCGCGAGGCACAGATACGCAGTATTTT.